The 29 T cell receptor beta chains given below trace back to one sample, sequenced in a study of T cell changes during pregnancy in multiple sclerosis. Generated by immunoSEQ multiplex PCR, the TCRdb table keeps only in-frame clones and is missing some. The repertoire holds approximately 90,000 clones, with 85% to 95% as singletons. Material: peripheral blood, obtained after pregnancy. The receptor set was obtained from a female donor with multiple sclerosis, enrolled in a pregnancy study.

The V call is TRBV28, the J call TRBJ1-1; D uncertain. The CDR3 is made up of 12 amino acids. The germline V gene encodes CDR1 MDHEN and CDR2 SYDVKM. V was trimmed by 2 bases and J by 1 base, leaving 2 bases between them. The CDR3 DNA is TGTGCCAGCAGTTTACAGAACACTGAAGCTTTCTTT. The encoded protein is CASSLQNTEAFF.

The rearrangement uses TRBV7-9 and TRBJ2-7; 10 bases agree with TRBD1. The germline V gene encodes CDR1 SEHNR and CDR2 FQNEAQ (reference sequence). With 1 base clipped from V and 3 bases from J, the junction kept 3 bases outside the gene matches. The CDR3 loop spans 15 amino acids. DNA of the CDR3: TGTGCCAGCAGCTTAGAGCGGACAGGGGGCTACGAGCAGTACTTC. Protein sequence: CASSLERTGGYEQYF.

The chain links TRBV28 to TRBJ2-7; D gene unclear. In germline, CDR1 is MDHEN, CDR2 SYDVKM. The CDR3 is 11 residues long. V was shortened by 4 bases and J by 3 bases, with 4 bases between the two germline ends. The DNA for the CDR3 is TGTGCCAGCAGTTCTAACTACGAGCAGTACTTC. Translating it yields CASSSNYEQYF.

This clone has a handful of counts. The gene calls are TRBV2 and TRBJ1-3; TRBD1 matches 9 bases. This CDR3 region has 15 residues. Per the germline V gene, CDR1 is SNHLY and CDR2 is FYNNEI. V was clipped by 9 bases and J by 1 base; unmatched bases: 7. CDR3 amino acids: CARGGTGKSGNTIYF. The CDR3 DNA sequence: TGTGCCAGGGGGGGGACAGGGAAATCTGGAAACACCATATATTTT.

This sequence joins TRBV6-4 and TRBJ2-2, with TRBD1 matching 9 bases. V lost 4 bases and J lost 5; bases outside the gene matches: 5. The CDR3 covers 15 residues. The germline CDR1 and CDR2 sequences are MRHNA and SNTAGT. CDR3 sequence: CASSVTGGWTGELFF. The CDR3, as DNA: TGTGCCAGCAGTGTAACAGGGGGCTGGACCGGGGAGCTGTTTTTT.

The chain recombines TRBV27 with TRBJ2-7; 7 bases are a match to TRBD1. Germline values: CDR1 MNHEY, CDR2 SMNVEV (reference sequence). This CDR3 has 13 amino acids. After removal of 5 bases from V and 2 bases from J, the junction contained 3 bases not matched to a gene. CDR3 nucleotide sequence: TGTGCCAGCAGTCGACAGGGCCCCTACGAGCAGTACTTC. Its protein is CASSRQGPYEQYF.

This clone was seen just once. V usage is TRBV16 and J usage is TRBJ2-4, with 9 positions matching TRBD1. The CDR3 sequence is 16 residues long. With V trimmed by 0 bases and J by 5 bases, 5 bases remained unmatched. Looked up from germline, CDR1 is KGHSY and CDR2 is FQNENV. CDR3: CASSQSRGQGQNIQYF. The CDR3, as DNA: TGTGCCAGCAGCCAATCTAGGGGACAGGGCCAAAACATTCAGTACTTC.

J is TRBJ1-5 and V is TRBV18; D is possibly TRBD1 (6 bases). CDR1 KGHSH and CDR2 LQKENI come from the germline V gene. The CDR3 loop spans 17 amino acids. V was pared by 2 bases and J by 0 bases, with 14 bases between. The CDR3 DNA reads as TGTGCCAGCTCACCAGCATCAGGGGCGGATAGCAATCAGCCCCAGCATTTT. Amino acid sequence: CASSPASGADSNQPQHF.

V gene TRBV4-3 combines with J gene TRBJ2-3, with 9 bases lining up with TRBD2. This CDR3 has 16 amino acids. CDR1 is LGHNA and CDR2 is YSLEER in the germline V gene. V lost 4 bases and J lost 0; bases outside the gene matches: 5. The CDR3 region is CASSPWTSESTDTQYF. The CDR3 nucleotides read TGCGCCAGCAGCCCGTGGACTAGCGAAAGCACAGATACGCAGTATTTT.

This rearrangement joins TRBV2 to TRBJ1-6; possibly TRBD1 for D (5 bases). The CDR3 spans 15 residues. Germline CDR1 is SNHLY and CDR2 is FYNNEI. The V end was cut by 6 bases, the J end by 0 bases, with 9 bases between. CDR3 sequence reads: CASSDRSSYNSPLHF. CDR3 DNA sequence: TGTGCCAGCAGCGACAGAAGCTCCTATAATTCACCCCTCCACTTT.

This chain uses TRBV6-4 with TRBJ2-2; 12 nucleotides align to TRBD2. Germline trimming cut 7 bases from V and 5 bases from J; bases unmatched to any gene: 5. This CDR3 comprises 15 residues. The germline V gene has CDR1 MRHNA and CDR2 SNTAGT. In DNA, the CDR3 is TGTGCCAGCACCATGACTAGCGGGAGAACCGGGGAGCTGTTTTTT. It specifies CASTMTSGRTGELFF.

The V and J genes are TRBV18 and TRBJ2-7, with TRBD2 matching 10 bases. Germline CDR1 reads KGHSH; CDR2 reads LQKENI. V gave up 4 bases and J gave up 0 bases; unmatched junction bases: 6. This CDR3 comprises 16 residues. This CDR3 is CASSLPGTSASYEQYF. The CDR3 region has the DNA TGTGCCAGCTCACTACCCGGGACTAGCGCCTCCTACGAGCAGTACTTC.

This chain joins TRBV5-1 and TRBJ2-2; 12 nucleotides match TRBD2. Germline lookup yields CDR1 SGHRS and CDR2 YFSETQ. The trim removed 0 bases at V and 2 bases at J, leaving 5 bases unmatched. This CDR3 has 18 residues. In DNA form, the CDR3 reads TGCGCCAGCAGCTTGGGACTAGCGGGGGCCCCCAACACCGGGGAGCTGTTTTTT. Its translation: CASSLGLAGAPNTGELFF. The whole variable domain, remainder taken from reference TRBV5-1 and TRBJ2-2, is KAGVTQTPRYLIKTRGQQVTLSCSPISGHRSVSWYQQTPGQGLQFLFEYFSETQRNKGNFPGRFSGRQFSNSRSEMNVSTLELGDSALYLCASSLGLAGAPNTGELFFGEGSRLTVL.

This chain joins TRBV7-9 and TRBJ1-2, with D uncertain. The CDR3 length is 14 residues. Germline values: CDR1 SEHNR, CDR2 FQNEAQ (reference sequence). Trimming shortened V by 2 bases and J by 1 base, and 8 bases separated the two germline ends. Written as DNA, the CDR3 is TGTGCCAGCAGCTTACACAGTAGTAACTATGGCTACACCTTC. Protein product: CASSLHSSNYGYTF.

This chain uses TRBV19 with TRBJ1-1; 12 nucleotides align to TRBD1. Germline V gene lookup returns CDR1 LNHDA and CDR2 SQIVND (reference sequence). Germline trimming cut 8 bases from V and 2 bases from J; bases unmatched to any gene: 15. There are 18 residues in the CDR3. CDR3 DNA: TGTGCCAGTCGACATGATACCGGGACAGGGGGCATCAACACTGAAGCTTTCTTT. Residues: CASRHDTGTGGINTEAFF.

This sequence joins TRBV7-9 and TRBJ1-1, with D maybe TRBD1 (6 bases). V was shortened by 5 bases and J by 1 base, with 14 bases between the two germline ends. CDR3 length: 15 residues. Germline CDR1 is SEHNR and CDR2 is FQNEAQ (reference sequence). CDR3 protein: CASSTPDRSNTEAFF. CDR3 nucleotides: TGTGCCAGCAGCACACCCGACAGGTCGAACACTGAAGCTTTCTTT. The full variable domain, rest sourced from reference TRBV7-9 and TRBJ1-1, is DTGVSQNPRHKITKRGQNVTFRCDPISEHNRLYWYRQTLGQGPEFLTYFQNEAQLEKSRLLSDRFSAERPKGSFSTLEIQRTEQGDSAMYLCASSTPDRSNTEAFFGQGTRLTVV.

The gene calls are TRBV27 and TRBJ1-5; D is perhaps TRBD1 (5 bases). CDR1 is MNHEY, CDR2 SMNVEV, per germline (reference sequence). The CDR3 runs to 15 residues. CDR3 protein: CASSGWAGKNQPQHF. CDR3 DNA sequence: TGTGCTAGTAGTGGTTGGGCAGGGAAGAATCAGCCCCAGCATTTT.

J is TRBJ1-6 and V is TRBV19; 10 positions match TRBD1. Germline assignment: CDR1 LNHDA and CDR2 SQIVND (reference sequence). The J segment lost 2 bases and the V segment lost 10 bases, leaving 5 bases of the junction unmatched. The CDR3 is made up of 15 amino acids. The CDR3 spells CATAGQGTYNSPLHF. CDR3 DNA: TGTGCCACCGCGGGACAGGGGACCTATAATTCACCCCTCCACTTT.

The gene calls are TRBV11-2 and TRBJ1-4; 7 positions match TRBD1. After removal of 3 bases from V and 0 bases from J, the junction contained 4 bases not matched to a gene. The CDR3 is made up of 16 amino acids. The germline CDR1 and CDR2 sequences are SGHAT and FQNNGV. This CDR3 reads CASSLGQKTTNEKLFF. DNA of the CDR3: TGTGCCAGCAGCTTGGGACAGAAAACAACTAATGAAAAACTGTTTTTT.

V and J are TRBV19 and TRBJ2-3; no clear D gene. This CDR3 region has 14 residues. Per germline, CDR1 LNHDA and CDR2 SQIVND (reference sequence). V dropped 3 bases and J dropped 6 bases, with 13 bases sitting between them. In nucleotides, the CDR3 is TGTGCCAGTAGTATGGGCCAGCTCCCGGATACGCAGTATTTT. Its translation: CASSMGQLPDTQYF.

This clone appeared a single time. V usage is TRBV2 and J usage is TRBJ2-7; no reliable D call. This CDR3 has 14 residues. Looked up from germline, CDR1 is SNHLY and CDR2 is FYNNEI. V was trimmed by 7 bases and J by 0 bases, leaving 13 bases between them. The CDR3, as DNA: TGTGCCAGCATGAGAGGTGTCCTCTCCTACGAGCAGTACTTC. This codes for CASMRGVLSYEQYF.

This clone was picked up one time. The chain has TRBV19 and TRBJ1-3; no firm D call. CDR3 length: 17 residues. Germline V gene lookup returns CDR1 LNHDA and CDR2 SQIVND (reference sequence). With 1 base removed from V and 3 bases from J, the gap between germline ends came to 16 bases. The CDR3 sequence is CASSIGIGRRGGNTIYF. The CDR3 DNA is TGTGCCAGTAGTATAGGTATAGGCCGCCGGGGTGGAAACACCATATATTTT.

Turning to this clone: At one of its ends the junction is not consistent with the germline gene, which may arise from a read error. The rearrangement links TRBV2 to TRBJ2-7, with 8 bases lining up with TRBD2. The CDR3 consists of 13 residues. CDR1 is SNHLY, CDR2 FYNNEI, per germline. DNA for the CDR3: TGCGTCCAAATAGCGGGATCCTACTACGAGCAGTACTTC. It is translated as CVQIAGSYYEQYF.

The chain couples TRBV6-6 to TRBJ1-4, with D tentatively TRBD1 (6 bases). This CDR3 has 14 residues. Trimming took 4 bases from V and 0 from J, leaving 6 bases between them. Germline CDR1 MNHNY, CDR2 SVGAGI (reference sequence). In DNA, the CDR3 is TGTGCCAGCAGTTGGACAGCAACTAATGAAAAACTGTTTTTT. The encoded protein is CASSWTATNEKLFF.

The rearrangement links TRBV5-1 to TRBJ1-2, with a tentative D call TRBD1 (6 bases). V was trimmed by 4 bases and J by 4 bases, leaving 11 bases between them. This CDR3 has 13 amino acids. Germline CDR1 SGHRS, CDR2 YFSETQ. CDR3 sequence (DNA): TGCGCCAGCAGCGCAGGACAGTCCTATGGCTACACCTTC. Residues: CASSAGQSYGYTF.

The rearrangement joins TRBV15 to TRBJ1-1; D is uncertain. Germline V gives CDR1 LNHNV, CDR2 YYDKDF (reference sequence). The CDR3 runs 15 residues. V lost 1 base and J lost 2, with 11 bases in between. The CDR3 DNA reads as TGTGCCACCAGCAGAGTCCCCCTGGGCAACACTGAAGCTTTCTTT. This gives the protein CATSRVPLGNTEAFF.

J is TRBJ2-1 and V is TRBV5-6, with D perhaps matching TRBD2 (6 bases). With 4 bases removed from V and 7 bases from J, the gap between germline ends came to 18 bases. The germline V gene has CDR1 SGHDT and CDR2 YYEEEE. The CDR3 totals 15 residues. The CDR3 region is CASSEGGRGRNEQFF. The CDR3 DNA is TGTGCCAGCAGCGAGGGAGGTAGGGGAAGAAATGAGCAGTTCTTC.

This chain uses TRBV20-1 with TRBJ2-7; no clear D. CDR3 length equals 11 residues. The V gene's germline CDR1 is DFQATT and CDR2 SNEGSKA (reference sequence). Trimming shortened V by 4 bases and J by 3 bases, and 7 bases separated the two germline ends. CDR3 residues: CSANSHYEQYF. The DNA for the CDR3 is TGCAGTGCTAATAGCCACTACGAGCAGTACTTC.

The rearrangement joins TRBV13 to TRBJ2-3; unclear D gene. V lost 4 bases, J lost 2 bases, and 13 bases lay in between. Germline V CDR1 and CDR2: PRHDT, FYEKMQ (reference sequence). This CDR3 has 15 residues. The DNA of the CDR3 is TGTGCCAGCAGCTCACGACTGATTTCCACAGATACGCAGTATTTT. Translation gives CASSSRLISTDTQYF.